The 27 T cell receptor beta chains presented below share a single source sample, sequenced in a study of tissue T cells after allogeneic stem cell transplantation. Some clones are missing from TCRdb's copy, which holds only in-frame ones; the method was immunoSEQ multiplex PCR. The data hold about 22,000 clones, with around 70% observed a single time. Sequenced sample: blood. These receptors came from a female BALB/c mouse in good health. Mouse MHC haplotype: H2-d.

Concerning this clone: The genes and germline here are from mouse. The sequenced part of the CDR3 DNA is TGTGGTGCTAGGCCCTGGGGGGTCCCCTATGAACAGTAC. It yields the protein CGARPWGVPYEQY. The whole CDR3 is CGARPWGVPYEQYF. This chain joins TRBV20 and TRBJ2-7, with 8 bases aligning to TRBD2. The DNA ends 1 residue before the CDR3 does, and the rest of the CDR3 is filled in from the germline J gene. CDR3 size: 14 residues. From germline, CDR1 is GFQATS and CDR2 STVNSAI. V shed 2 bases, J shed 2 bases, and the junction held 5 bases outside the gene matches.

For this clone: All gene names here are mouse names. The CDR3 is cut off 1 residue early in the read; its end comes from the germline J gene. V is TRBV1 and J is TRBJ1-1; 9 positions agree with TRBD1. Germline assignment: CDR1 NSQYPW and CDR2 LRSPGD (reference sequence). This CDR3 comprises 15 residues. Trimming took 7 bases from V and 1 from J; bases not matched to a gene: 7. The CDR3 sequence: CTCKSWGQGNTEVFF. Incomplete CDR3 DNA: TGCACCTGCAAATCCTGGGGACAGGGAAACACAGAAGTCTTC.

This clone was detected a few times. Each gene name is a mouse one. The CDR3 is cut off 1 residue early in the read; its end comes from the germline J gene. The gene calls are TRBV13-1 and TRBJ2-7; a possible D gene is TRBD1 (5 bases). The length of the CDR3 is 15 residues. CDR1 NSHNY and CDR2 SYGAGN come from the germline V gene. V was pared by 0 bases and J by 3 bases, with 13 bases between. CDR3 DNA, as far as it was read: TGTGCCAGCAGTGATGCGGCAGGGCTACTCTATGAACAGTAC. Translated, it gives CASSDAAGLLYEQY. The complete CDR3 reads CASSDAAGLLYEQYF.

Details on this clone: Mouse gene names and germline throughout. The read gets to within 1 residue of the CDR3 end, and the germline J gene fills in the rest. The chain links TRBV17 to TRBJ1-3; D gene unclear. Deletions cut 3 bases from V and 0 bases from J, with 9 bases between. Germline CDR1 is MNHDT and CDR2 is YYDKIL. The CDR3 sequence is 15 residues long. CDR3 sequence reads: CASSRAPNSGNTLYF. CDR3 DNA, as far as it was read: TGTGCTAGCAGTAGGGCCCCGAATTCTGGAAATACGCTCTAT.

In regard to this clone: Gene names are the mouse ones. The read ends 1 residue early relative to the CDR3; the germline J gene fills the gap. This chain joins TRBV20 and TRBJ1-6; 11 positions match TRBD1. TRBJ1-6 is given ORF status, its function remaining uncertain. Germline CDR1 GFQATS, CDR2 STVNSAI. CDR3 length: 15 amino acids. V was clipped by 4 bases and J by 6 bases; unmatched bases: 5. The CDR3: CGAKSGTGGNSPLYF. CDR3 DNA, as far as it was read: TGTGGTGCTAAGTCCGGGACAGGGGGTAATTCGCCCCTCTAC.

This clone was observed a few times. Genes and germline are mouse. The read halts 1 residue ahead of the CDR3 end, with the missing end drawn from the germline J gene. The chain is built from TRBV29 and TRBJ2-7; 9 nucleotides match TRBD1. Looked up from germline, CDR1 is MSHET and CDR2 is SYDVDS. This CDR3 has 14 residues. V lost 2 bases, J lost 3 bases, and 2 bases stayed unmatched. CDR3 sequence: CASSLGTGFYEQYF. CDR3 DNA, as far as it was read: TGTGCTAGCAGTTTAGGGACAGGGTTCTATGAACAGTAC.

About this clone: Mouse gene names and germline throughout. The read comes to an end 1 residue before the CDR3 does, leaving the germline J gene to fill in the end. The chain couples TRBV31 to TRBJ1-1; tentative D call: TRBD1 (5 bases). V was pared by 0 bases and J by 5 bases, with 7 bases between. The CDR3 is 12 residues long. The germline V gene encodes CDR1 GKSSPN and CDR2 SITVG. This CDR3 is CAWSLAGTEVFF. The DNA read from the CDR3 is TGTGCCTGGAGTCTGGCAGGGACAGAAGTCTTC.

Comments on this clone: These gene names are mouse names. With the read ending 1 residue before the CDR3 end, the germline J gene is used to fill in that end. The same CDR3 can be traced to other DNA sequences in this sample. This chain joins TRBV13-1 and TRBJ2-2, with 9 bases that match TRBD1. Germline V gives CDR1 NSHNY, CDR2 SYGAGN. There are 15 residues in the CDR3. Trimming at V came to 3 bases and at J to 0 bases, leaving 0 bases not matched to a gene. CDR3 residues: CASSGQGANTGQLYF. The CDR3 bases that were read are TGTGCCAGCAGTGGACAGGGGGCAAACACCGGGCAGCTCTAC.

This clone was detected only a few times. The gene names here belong to mouse. The CDR3 goes on 1 residue after the read ends, and that part is filled in from the germline J gene. The V call is TRBV5, the J call TRBJ2-7; TRBD2 aligns across 12 bases. Germline-derived CDR1 and CDR2 are LGHNA and YNLKQL (reference sequence). The J segment lost 3 bases and the V segment lost 4 bases, leaving 4 bases of the junction unmatched. This CDR3 is built from 15 residues. This chain's CDR3 is CASSPTGGALYEQYF. The sequenced CDR3 bases are TGTGCCAGCAGCCCGACTGGGGGGGCGCTCTATGAACAGTAC.

This clone showed up just a few times. Gene names refer to mouse genes. Coverage ceases 1 residue before the CDR3 finishes, and the germline J gene fills in the end. The rearrangement links TRBV13-3 to TRBJ1-4, with a weak D call TRBD1 (6 bases). Deletions cut 2 bases from V and 1 base from J, with 12 bases between. This CDR3 is built from 16 residues. Germline V gene sequence: CDR1 NNHDY, CDR2 SYVADS. CDR3 DNA (partial): TGTGCCAGCAGTGAACCCAGGGGAACTTCCAACGAAAGATTATTT. It translates to CASSEPRGTSNERLF. The CDR3, in full, reads CASSEPRGTSNERLFF.

Comment on this clone: Any gene name here is a mouse gene name. The read terminates 1 residue ahead of where the CDR3 ends, so the germline J gene completes it. The chain combines TRBV29 with TRBJ1-4, with 8 bases lining up with TRBD1. Germline CDR1 reads MSHET; CDR2 reads SYDVDS. With V trimmed by 6 bases and J by 0 bases, 3 bases remained unmatched. The CDR3 length is 15 residues. The covered CDR3 bases are TGTGCTAGCAGGTCAGGGGGCCTTTCCAACGAAAGATTATTT. Its protein is CASRSGGLSNERLF. Given in full, the CDR3 is CASRSGGLSNERLFF.

As for this clone: Any gene name here is a mouse gene name. The CDR3 is cut off 1 residue early in the read; its end comes from the germline J gene. The chain combines TRBV5 with TRBJ1-2, with a weak D call TRBD1 (6 bases). Germline CDR1 is LGHNA and CDR2 is YNLKQL (reference sequence). The CDR3 is made up of 15 amino acids. Trimming shortened V by 0 bases and J by 3 bases, and 11 bases separated the two germline ends. The CDR3 is CASSQDLGGDSDYTF. The part of the CDR3 DNA that was read is TGTGCCAGCAGCCAAGATCTAGGGGGAGACTCCGACTACACC.

On this clone: Gene labels here are mouse ones. The CDR3 extends 1 residue past the end of the read, so its final part is completed from the germline J gene. The chain carries TRBV14 and TRBJ2-3; 9 nucleotides agree with TRBD2. Trimming cost V 4 bases and J 0 bases; bases outside gene matches: 3. The length of the CDR3 is 15 residues. CDR1 and CDR2 (germline): SGHDT, FRDEAV. This CDR3 reads CASSPTGGSAETLYF. The sequenced CDR3 bases are TGTGCCAGCAGTCCGACTGGGGGTAGTGCAGAAACGCTGTAT.

With respect to this clone: Each gene name is a mouse one. The read falls 1 residue short of the CDR3 end, and the missing part is taken from the germline J gene. The rearrangement links TRBV5 to TRBJ1-4, with 10 bases lining up with TRBD1. The ends lost 4 bases at V and 4 bases at J; junction bases unmatched: 3. This CDR3 is built from 15 residues. Germline V gives CDR1 LGHNA, CDR2 YNLKQL (reference sequence). The chain's CDR3 is CASSPTGGRNERLFF. The sequenced part of the CDR3 DNA is TGTGCCAGCAGCCCGACAGGGGGCCGCAACGAAAGATTATTT.

Details on this clone: The listed genes are named as in mouse. Read coverage stops 1 residue before the CDR3 terminus; the germline J gene supplies the remainder. The chain recombines TRBV1 with TRBJ1-4; perhaps TRBD1 as D (6 bases). V lost 1 base and J lost 5, with 14 bases in between. This CDR3 contains 16 residues. CDR1 is NSQYPW, CDR2 LRSPGD, per germline (reference sequence). CDR3 bases read: TGCACCTGCAGTGCAGTGGGCAGGGGAGGGAACGAAAGATTATTT. It encodes CTCSAVGRGGNERLF. The full CDR3 reads CTCSAVGRGGNERLFF. Drawing the rest from reference TRBV1 and TRBJ1-4, the complete variable domain is VTLLEQNPRWRLVPRGQAVNLRCILKNSQYPWMSWYQQDLQKQLQWLFTLRSPGDKEVKSLPGADYLATRVTDTELRLQVANMSQGRTLYCTCSAVGRGGNERLFFGHGTKLSVL.

As to this clone: Genes and germline come from the mouse. The CDR3 goes on 1 residue after the read ends, and that part is filled in from the germline J gene. The rearrangement joins TRBV29 to TRBJ1-4, with a tentative D call TRBD1 (6 bases). The CDR3 is made up of 14 amino acids. With 6 bases removed from V and 4 bases from J, the gap between germline ends came to 12 bases. Germline lookup yields CDR1 MSHET and CDR2 SYDVDS. CDR3 sequence reads: CASRTGTINERLFF. CDR3 bases read: TGTGCTAGCAGAACCGGGACAATCAACGAAAGATTATTT.

A word on this clone: Genes and germline are mouse. With the read ending 1 residue before the CDR3 end, the germline J gene is used to fill in that end. The chain carries TRBV5 and TRBJ1-2; 7 positions match TRBD1. J gave up 1 base and V 0 bases, and 2 bases lay outside the gene matches. The CDR3 has 15 residues. Germline V gene lookup returns CDR1 LGHNA and CDR2 YNLKQL (reference sequence). Incomplete CDR3 DNA: TGTGCCAGCAGCCAAGAATCAGGGGGAAACTCCGACTACACC. This encodes CASSQESGGNSDYT. The entire CDR3 is CASSQESGGNSDYTF.

In regard to this clone: The genes and germline here are from mouse. The read gets to within 1 residue of the CDR3 end, and the germline J gene fills in the rest. The V gene is TRBV4, the J gene TRBJ1-5; D is unclear. Trimming shortened V by 4 bases and J by 0 bases, and 4 bases separated the two germline ends. The CDR3 sequence is 13 residues long. CDR1 is LGHDT and CDR2 is YNNKQL in the germline V gene (reference sequence). The CDR3 region is CASSFGNNQAPLF. The sequenced part of the CDR3 DNA is TGTGCCAGCAGCTTTGGTAACAACCAGGCTCCGCTT.

In the case of this clone: The gene symbols are mouse symbols. The sequenced fragment ends 1 residue before the CDR3 boundary, so the rest is inferred from the germline J gene. The chain couples TRBV19 to TRBJ2-4; 10 bases line up with TRBD2. Losses at the gene ends were 5 bases for V and 2 bases for J; bases not matched to a gene: 8. The CDR3 extends over 16 amino acids. Germline lookup yields CDR1 FNHDT and CDR2 SITEND (reference sequence). This CDR3 reads CASRYWGGRDQNTLYF. The CDR3 bases that were read are TGTGCCAGCAGATACTGGGGGGGGCGCGATCAAAACACCTTGTAC.

Comment on this clone: Gene names refer to mouse genes. The sequence runs out 1 residue before the end of the CDR3; the remainder is reconstructed from the germline J gene. V gene TRBV2 combines with J gene TRBJ2-3; no clear D gene. CDR3 length: 14 residues. The germline gives CDR1 LGHNA, CDR2 YSYQKL. V lost 0 bases and J lost 0, with 4 bases in between. The covered CDR3 bases are TGTGCCAGCAGCCAAGATAACAGTGCAGAAACGCTGTAT. Translation gives CASSQDNSAETLY. The entire CDR3 reads CASSQDNSAETLYF.

Remarks on this clone: Here the gene names and germline are mouse. The CDR3 end is not reached by the read, which stops 1 residue before it; the germline J gene fills it in. The rearrangement uses TRBV2 and TRBJ2-1, with D tentatively TRBD1 (6 bases). The CDR3 has 13 residues. V was clipped by 1 base and J by 7 bases, with 8 bases between them. Germline loops: CDR1 LGHNA, CDR2 YSYQKL. CDR3 sequence: CASSQAGVAEQFF. The part of the CDR3 DNA that was read is TGTGCCAGCAGCCAAGCAGGGGTGGCTGAGCAGTTC.

On this clone: Gene names refer to mouse genes. Read data end 1 residue before the CDR3 end; the end is taken from the germline J gene. V usage is TRBV19 and J usage is TRBJ2-3; TRBD1 might be the D (5 bases). Trimming removed 6 bases at V and 0 bases at J, with 11 bases between. The CDR3 has 14 amino acids. Germline values: CDR1 FNHDT, CDR2 SITEND (reference sequence). CDR3 amino acids: CASNSRGSAETLYF. The DNA read from the CDR3 is TGTGCCAGCAACTCTAGGGGTAGTGCAGAAACGCTGTAT.

To note about this clone: Gene and germline names: mouse. The read comes to an end 1 residue before the CDR3 does, leaving the germline J gene to fill in the end. The V call is TRBV13-1, the J call TRBJ1-4; TRBD1 agrees at 7 bases. The ends lost 4 bases at V and 1 base at J; junction bases unmatched: 1. CDR3 length: 14 residues. CDR1 is NSHNY and CDR2 is SYGAGN in the germline V gene. Incomplete CDR3 DNA: TGTGCCAGCAGTAGGGACAGTTCCAACGAAAGATTATTT. Translated: CASSRDSSNERLF. The complete CDR3 protein is CASSRDSSNERLFF. The complete variable domain, with remaining parts taken from reference TRBV13-1 and TRBJ1-4, reads EAAVTQSPRNKVTVTGGNVTLSCRQTNSHNYMYWYRQDTGHGLRLIHYSYGAGNLRIGDVPDGYKATRTTQEDFFLLLELASPSQTSLYFCASSRDSSNERLFFGHGTKLSVL.

Note on this clone: Gene names are mouse gene names. The missing CDR3 end, 1 residue past where the read stops, is filled in from the germline J gene. The chain uses TRBV29 and TRBJ1-6, with no clear D. TRBJ1-6 is known as an ORF, though its function is uncertain. This CDR3 has 16 residues. V was pared by 0 bases and J by 0 bases, with 6 bases between. From germline, CDR1 is MSHET and CDR2 SYDVDS. CDR3 sequence: CASSLSQNSYNSPLYF. The part of the CDR3 DNA that was read is TGTGCTAGCAGTTTATCTCAAAATTCCTATAATTCGCCCCTCTAC.

This clone was detected a few times. Gene names follow the mouse nomenclature. The read gets to within 1 residue of the CDR3 end, and the germline J gene fills in the rest. The chain has TRBV13-1 and TRBJ1-4; D remains ambiguous. Germline V gene lookup returns CDR1 NSHNY and CDR2 SYGAGN. The CDR3 extends over 15 amino acids. V lost 1 base and J lost 0, with 7 bases in between. The sequenced CDR3 bases are TGTGCCAGCAGTGATCCCCAGATTTCCAACGAAAGATTATTT. This translates into CASSDPQISNERLF. The whole CDR3 region reads CASSDPQISNERLFF.

For this clone: Gene names denote mouse genes. The read terminates 1 residue ahead of where the CDR3 ends, so the germline J gene completes it. Other nucleotide sequences in the sample specify the same CDR3. This rearrangement joins TRBV20 to TRBJ2-2, with D tentatively TRBD2 (6 bases). Deletions cut 1 base from V and 0 bases from J, with 6 bases between. Germline lookup yields CDR1 GFQATS and CDR2 STVNSAI. This CDR3 contains 14 residues. The CDR3 sequence: CGARGGANTGQLYF. The sequenced part of the CDR3 DNA is TGTGGTGCTAGGGGGGGGGCAAACACCGGGCAGCTCTAC.

Points on this clone: The germline and genes are mouse ones. Read data end 1 residue before the CDR3 end; the end is taken from the germline J gene. The V gene is TRBV24, the J gene TRBJ2-1; 8 bases are shared with TRBD1. V lost 6 bases and J lost 3; bases outside the gene matches: 4. Per the germline V gene, CDR1 is KGHTA and CDR2 is FRNEEI. This CDR3 region has 14 residues. The covered CDR3 bases are TGTGCCAGCAGGGGCGACAGGGGCTATGCTGAGCAGTTC. This sequence encodes CASRGDRGYAEQF. The CDR3 reads in full as CASRGDRGYAEQFF.